What follows are 28 T cell receptor beta chains derived from one specimen sequenced in a study of cytomegalovirus exposure and HLA in healthy donors (dated by TCRdb to about 2017). Receptors were amplified or captured by the immunoSEQ multiplex PCR assay. For the multiplex PCR, a mixture combining 60 forward primers for TCR Vbeta segments and 13 reverse primers for TCR Jbeta segments was used. TCRdb mirrors the immuneACCESS table, restricted to in-frame sequences. Some clones are absent from its copies; in checked studies, under half trace to an unresolved V gene, and the reason for the others is unknown. The sample table holds fewer than 200,000 clones, of which 75% to 90% were seen once. Of the sample, about 1.1% falls within the top ten clones. Material: PBMCs. The receptors derive from a boy aged 2-15 years in good health and CMV-seronegative.

The CDR3 DNA follows: TGTGCCATCAGTGGACAGGGCCCGAACACCGGGGAGCTGTTTTTT. Translating gives CAISGQGPNTGELFF. The rearrangement joins TRBV10-3 to TRBJ2-2; 7 nucleotides align to TRBD1. Unmatched junction bases numbered 2, after V lost 4 bases and J lost 0 bases. CDR1 ENHRY and CDR2 SYGVKD come from the germline V gene. The CDR3 length is 15 residues.

This clone was detected a few times. A junction end diverges from the germline sequence, so it may reflect a read error. The V call is TRBV30, the J call TRBJ1-1, with 11 nucleotides matching TRBD1. Germline CDR1 GTSNPN, CDR2 SVGIG (reference sequence). The CDR3 loop spans 17 amino acids. The CDR3 protein is CIYPPARDRGRNTEAFF. CDR3 nucleotides: TGCATCTACCCCCCTGCCCGGGACAGGGGGAGGAACACTGAAGCTTTCTTT.

J is TRBJ1-6 and V is TRBV5-1, with D maybe TRBD1 (5 bases). This CDR3 contains 20 residues. Trimming removed 4 bases from V and 0 bases from J, with 23 bases in between. Germline CDR1 SGHRS, CDR2 YFSETQ. The CDR3 is CASSPDGPTDLSSYNSPLHF. The CDR3 DNA is TGCGCCAGCAGCCCCGACGGGCCGACAGACTTGAGCTCCTATAATTCACCCCTCCACTTT.

J is TRBJ2-3 and V is TRBV5-6; D gene unclear. V was cut by 4 bases and J by 0 bases, with 6 bases left in between. CDR1 and CDR2 from the germline V gene are SGHDT and YYEEEE. The CDR3 sequence is 13 residues long. The CDR3 nucleotides are TGTGCCAGCAGCCCTACGAGCACAGATACGCAGTATTTT. The encoded protein is CASSPTSTDTQYF.

This clone was counted once. The chain combines TRBV9 with TRBJ2-3, with 12 bases lining up with TRBD2. CDR1 and CDR2 (germline): SGDLS, YYNGEE. The CDR3 is 17 amino acids. V shed 4 bases, J shed 2 bases, and the junction held 8 bases outside the gene matches. The CDR3, as DNA: TGTGCCAGCAGCCCAGAAACTAGCGGGGGGCCCACAGATACGCAGTATTTT. Its protein is CASSPETSGGPTDTQYF. Using reference TRBV9 and TRBJ2-3 for the parts outside the CDR3, the full variable domain is DSGVTQTPKHLITATGQRVTLRCSPRSGDLSVYWYQQSLDQGLQFLIQYYNGEERAKGNILERFSAQQFPDLHSELNLSSLELGDSALYFCASSPETSGGPTDTQYFGPGTRLTVL.

The chain couples TRBV6-5 to TRBJ1-1; D remains unclear. The germline gives CDR1 MNHEY, CDR2 SVGAGI. V lost 5 bases and J 4 bases, leaving 11 bases between the germline ends. The CDR3 covers 13 residues. DNA for the CDR3: TGTGCCAGCAGTCAGGCGACGCGCACTGAAGCTTTCTTT. Translating it yields CASSQATRTEAFF.

The V gene is TRBV5-1, the J gene TRBJ2-3; TRBD1 matches at 9 bases. The germline CDR1 and CDR2 sequences are SGHRS and YFSETQ. V was clipped by 2 bases and J by 3 bases; unmatched bases: 7. The CDR3 covers 16 residues. Here the CDR3 DNA reads TGCGCCAGCAGCTTAAAACAGGGGGCACGGACAGATACGCAGTATTTT. This codes for CASSLKQGARTDTQYF.

The chain combines TRBV7-6 with TRBJ2-7; 7 bases are a match to TRBD2. V gave up 1 base and J gave up 2 bases; unmatched junction bases: 5. Germline V CDR1 and CDR2: SGHVS, FNYEAQ. CDR3 length: 15 residues. CDR3 protein: CASSLGSGKTYEQYF. The CDR3 DNA reads as TGTGCCAGCAGCTTAGGAAGCGGGAAAACCTACGAGCAGTACTTC.

The CDR3 nucleotides read TGTGCCAGCAGCCCCCCGGCGGGGCGAAACACTGAAGCTTTCTTT. Translated: CASSPPAGRNTEAFF. V and J are TRBV7-8 and TRBJ1-1; tentative D call: TRBD1 (5 bases). With 5 bases removed from V and 2 bases from J, the gap between germline ends came to 15 bases. CDR1 SGHVS and CDR2 FQNEAQ come from the germline V gene. The CDR3 is made up of 15 amino acids.

This sequence joins TRBV7-9 and TRBJ2-7; D possibly corresponds to TRBD1 (5 bases). Per germline, CDR1 SEHNR and CDR2 FQNEAQ (reference sequence). This CDR3 has 14 amino acids. Trimming stripped 5 bases from V and 5 bases from J, with 16 bases between. The DNA for the CDR3 is TGTGCCAGCAGCGGGGCAGAAGGTATCCACGAGCAGTACTTC. Translated: CASSGAEGIHEQYF.

V and J are TRBV19 and TRBJ1-1; tentative D call: TRBD1 (6 bases). Trimming took 5 bases from V and 3 from J, leaving 19 bases between them. The CDR3 is 16 amino acids. Germline values: CDR1 LNHDA, CDR2 SQIVND (reference sequence). CDR3 sequence reads: CASSPGWQGPDTEAFF. Here the CDR3 DNA reads TGTGCCAGTAGTCCGGGGTGGCAGGGGCCGGACACTGAAGCTTTCTTT.

This sequence joins TRBV7-3 and TRBJ2-1; 11 nucleotides align to TRBD1. Germline V gene data show CDR1 as SGHTA and CDR2 as FQGTGA. The CDR3 totals 15 residues. Trimming took 5 bases from V and 4 from J; bases not matched to a gene: 4. CDR3 DNA sequence: TGTGCCAGCAGCCGGGACAGGGGGAAGTACAATGAGCAGTTCTTC. Amino acid sequence: CASSRDRGKYNEQFF.

The count of this clone is one. The chain has TRBV6-1 and TRBJ2-1; TRBD2 agrees at 10 bases. After removal of 5 bases from V and 8 bases from J, the junction contained 6 bases not matched to a gene. The CDR3 is made up of 14 amino acids. CDR1 and CDR2 (germline): MNHNS, SASEGT. The CDR3: CASSSGTSDHEQFF. CDR3 bases: TGTGCCAGCAGTTCCGGGACTAGCGACCATGAGCAGTTCTTC.

This clone was seen once. The chain joins TRBV2 to TRBJ2-1; perhaps TRBD2 as D (7 bases). V was trimmed by 6 bases and J by 4 bases, leaving 19 bases between them. CDR1 SNHLY and CDR2 FYNNEI come from the germline V gene. The CDR3 is made up of 16 amino acids. CDR3 sequence reads: CASRAGGPSGYNEQFF. The CDR3, as DNA: TGTGCCAGCAGAGCCGGGGGGCCCTCGGGGTACAATGAGCAGTTCTTC.

CDR3 DNA sequence: TGTGCCAGCAGCTTATTCCCCAGGGATTCGACGGGAGATACGAATACGCAGTATTTT. It codes for CASSLFPRDSTGDTNTQYF. The V and J genes are TRBV11-2 and TRBJ2-3, with D perhaps matching TRBD2 (6 bases). From germline, CDR1 is SGHAT and CDR2 FQNNGV. The V gene lost 2 bases and the J gene lost 7 bases, with 28 bases spanning the gap. The CDR3 runs 19 residues. Full variable domain (remainder filled in from reference TRBV11-2 and TRBJ2-3): EAGVAQSPRYKIIEKRQSVAFWCNPISGHATLYWYQQILGQGPKLLIQFQNNGVVDDSQLPKDRFSAERLKGVDSTLKIQPAKLEDSAVYLCASSLFPRDSTGDTNTQYFGPGTRLTVL.

This chain connects TRBV5-6 to TRBJ1-6, with 7 bases fitting TRBD1. The CDR3 totals 15 residues. The germline V gene has CDR1 SGHDT and CDR2 YYEEEE. J was trimmed by 8 bases and V by 0 bases; bases with no gene match: 5. The CDR3 region is CASSLEGTDYSPLHF. Written as DNA, the CDR3 is TGTGCCAGCAGCTTGGAAGGGACAGATTATTCACCCCTCCACTTT.

This chain connects TRBV15 to TRBJ2-7; D is undetermined. V was cut by 3 bases and J by 0 bases, with 12 bases left in between. The CDR3 runs 15 residues. The germline V gene encodes CDR1 LNHNV and CDR2 YYDKDF (reference sequence). CDR3 sequence: CATSRGTSASYEQYF. The CDR3 region has the DNA TGTGCCACCAGCAGGGGCACCTCTGCCTCCTACGAGCAGTACTTC.

J is TRBJ2-3 and V is TRBV11-3, with 9 bases matching TRBD1. Germline CDR1 is SGHNT and CDR2 is YENEEA. J lost 0 bases, V lost 1 base, and 5 bases had no gene match. The CDR3 loop spans 17 amino acids. The CDR3 sequence is CASSLGTGGYSTDTQYF. CDR3 DNA sequence: TGTGCCAGCAGCTTAGGTACAGGGGGCTATAGCACAGATACGCAGTATTTT.

A remark on this clone: Mismatch with germline at one junction end may stem from a read error. The rearrangement links TRBV7-9 to TRBJ1-1, with D unresolved. Germline V gene data show CDR1 as SEHNR and CDR2 as FQNEAQ (reference sequence). CDR3 length: 12 residues. This CDR3 is CSSSLGPAEAFF. The CDR3 nucleotides are TGTTCCAGCAGCTTAGGTCCGGCTGAAGCTTTCTTT.

In nucleotides, the CDR3 is TGTGCCAGCAGCCGAGGGCAGGGGCCGGGCTATGGCTACACCTTC. Protein: CASSRGQGPGYGYTF. The rearrangement uses TRBV6-1 and TRBJ1-2; D might be TRBD1 (6 bases). Germline CDR1 reads MNHNS; CDR2 reads SASEGT. The CDR3 consists of 15 residues. The V end was cut by 6 bases, the J end by 4 bases, with 18 bases between.

The V and J genes are TRBV11-2 and TRBJ2-7, with D possibly matching TRBD2 (5 bases). The CDR3 is made up of 14 amino acids. Trimming took off 0 bases at V and 5 bases at J, with 11 bases between the two ends. CDR1 and CDR2 (germline): SGHAT, FQNNGV. The CDR3 spells CASSLDRNGDEQYF. CDR3 sequence (DNA): TGTGCCAGCAGCTTAGATCGGAACGGGGACGAGCAGTACTTC.

The chain is built from TRBV6-5 and TRBJ1-5; D is ambiguous. Germline V gene lookup returns CDR1 MNHEY and CDR2 SVGAGI. The CDR3 length is 14 residues. Trimming left V 6 bases short and J 10 bases short, with 19 bases between. CDR3 bases: TGTGCCAGCAGCCCTGACACAACTGGGAGCCCCCAGCATTTT. It specifies CASSPDTTGSPQHF.

The chain employs TRBV6-5 and TRBJ2-7, with a possible D match to TRBD1 (5 bases). The CDR3 spans 14 residues. Deletions cut 4 bases from V and 5 bases from J, with 15 bases between. The germline V gene has CDR1 MNHEY and CDR2 SVGAGI. CDR3 region: CASSSRQGPHEQYF. As DNA, the CDR3 is TGTGCCAGCAGTTCCCGTCAGGGTCCCCACGAGCAGTACTTC.

This clone was detected only a few times. This rearrangement joins TRBV7-2 to TRBJ1-2; the match to TRBD1 covers 9 bases. There are 14 residues in the CDR3. V lost 3 bases and J lost 3; bases outside the gene matches: 2. The germline V gene encodes CDR1 SGHTA and CDR2 FQGNSA. The CDR3 bases are TGTGCCAGCAGCTTCCGGACAGGGGACTATGGCTACACCTTC. It yields the protein CASSFRTGDYGYTF.

The chain links TRBV9 to TRBJ2-5; 15 bases match TRBD2. CDR1 SGDLS and CDR2 YYNGEE come from the germline V gene. V dropped 4 bases and J dropped 1; count of bases not matched to a gene: 2. This CDR3 is built from 16 residues. The CDR3 bases are TGTGCCAGCAGCCCGGGACTAGCGGGGGGCCAAGAGACCCAGTACTTC. The encoded protein is CASSPGLAGGQETQYF.

This rearrangement joins TRBV27 to TRBJ1-1; D call uncertain. V gave up 2 bases and J gave up 4 bases, with 8 bases separating them. The CDR3 has 13 residues. Germline V CDR1 and CDR2: MNHEY, SMNVEV (reference sequence). CDR3 residues: CASSLTSTTEAFF. The CDR3, as DNA: TGTGCCAGCAGTTTAACTTCCACCACTGAAGCTTTCTTT.

The J gene is TRBJ1-2, the V gene TRBV7-2, with D possibly TRBD1 on 5 matching bases. Germline V gene lookup returns CDR1 SGHTA and CDR2 FQGNSA. Deletions cut 4 bases from V and 6 bases from J, with 21 bases between. The CDR3 covers 16 residues. CDR3 coding DNA: TGTGCCAGCAGCTATTATGGGCAGGGAGGATTCAATGGCTACACCTTC. Amino acids: CASSYYGQGGFNGYTF. Based on the CDR3 plus reference TRBV7-2 and TRBJ1-2, the full variable domain is GAGVSQSPSNKVTEKGKDVELRCDPISGHTALYWYRQSLGQGLEFLIYFQGNSAPDKSGLPSDRFSAERTGGSVSTLTIQRTQQEDSAVYLCASSYYGQGGFNGYTFGSGTRLTVV.

CDR3 protein: CASSDPKVRGTVVIYEQYF. The CDR3 coding sequence is TGTGCCAGCAGTGACCCAAAGGTGCGGGGAACCGTTGTGATCTACGAGCAGTACTTC. The chain is built from TRBV6-4 and TRBJ2-7; possible D gene TRBD2, 6 bases. V was trimmed by 2 bases and J by 3 bases, leaving 26 bases between them. Germline V lookup: CDR1 MRHNA, CDR2 SNTAGT. This CDR3 has 19 residues.